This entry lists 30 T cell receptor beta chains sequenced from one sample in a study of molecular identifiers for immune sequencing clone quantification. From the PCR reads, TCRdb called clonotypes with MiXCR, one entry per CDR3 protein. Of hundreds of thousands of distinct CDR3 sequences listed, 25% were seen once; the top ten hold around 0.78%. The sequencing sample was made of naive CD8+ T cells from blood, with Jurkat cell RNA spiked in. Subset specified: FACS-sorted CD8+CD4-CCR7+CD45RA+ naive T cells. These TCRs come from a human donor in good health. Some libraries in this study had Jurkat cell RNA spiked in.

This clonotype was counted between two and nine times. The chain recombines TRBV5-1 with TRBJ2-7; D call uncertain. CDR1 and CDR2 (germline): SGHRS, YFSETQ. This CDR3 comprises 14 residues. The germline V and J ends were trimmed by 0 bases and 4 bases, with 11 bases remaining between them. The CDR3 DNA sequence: TGCGCCAGCAGCTTGGAAGGGTTGGGTTACGAGCAGTACTTC. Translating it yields CASSLEGLGYEQYF.

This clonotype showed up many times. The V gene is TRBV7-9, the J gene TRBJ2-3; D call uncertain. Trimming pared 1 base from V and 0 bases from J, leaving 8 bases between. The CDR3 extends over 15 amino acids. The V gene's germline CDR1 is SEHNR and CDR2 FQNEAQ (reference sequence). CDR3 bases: TGTGCCAGCAGCTTAGAGGGTCGAAGCACAGATACGCAGTATTTT. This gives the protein CASSLEGRSTDTQYF. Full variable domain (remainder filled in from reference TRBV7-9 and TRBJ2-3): DTGVSQNPRHKITKRGQNVTFRCDPISEHNRLYWYRQTLGQGPEFLTYFQNEAQLEKSRLLSDRFSAERPKGSFSTLEIQRTEQGDSAMYLCASSLEGRSTDTQYFGPGTRLTVL.

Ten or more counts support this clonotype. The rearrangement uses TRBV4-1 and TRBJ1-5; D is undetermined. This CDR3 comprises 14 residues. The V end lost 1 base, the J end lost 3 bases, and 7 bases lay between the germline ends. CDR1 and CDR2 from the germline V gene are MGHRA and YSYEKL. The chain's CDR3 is CASSQGTFNQPQHF. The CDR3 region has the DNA TGCGCCAGCAGCCAAGGGACCTTCAATCAGCCCCAGCATTTT.

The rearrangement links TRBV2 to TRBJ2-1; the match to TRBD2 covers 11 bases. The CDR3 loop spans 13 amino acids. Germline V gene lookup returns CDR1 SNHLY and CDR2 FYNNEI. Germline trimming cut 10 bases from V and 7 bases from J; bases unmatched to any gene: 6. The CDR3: CAISSGGTNEQFF. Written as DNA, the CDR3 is TGTGCCATATCTAGCGGGGGGACGAATGAGCAGTTCTTC.

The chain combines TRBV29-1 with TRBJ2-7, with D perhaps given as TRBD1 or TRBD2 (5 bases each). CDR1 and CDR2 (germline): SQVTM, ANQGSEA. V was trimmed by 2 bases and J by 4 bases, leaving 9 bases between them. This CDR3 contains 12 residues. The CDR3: CSVEQGGYEQYF. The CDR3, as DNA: TGCAGCGTTGAACAGGGCGGGTACGAGCAGTACTTC.

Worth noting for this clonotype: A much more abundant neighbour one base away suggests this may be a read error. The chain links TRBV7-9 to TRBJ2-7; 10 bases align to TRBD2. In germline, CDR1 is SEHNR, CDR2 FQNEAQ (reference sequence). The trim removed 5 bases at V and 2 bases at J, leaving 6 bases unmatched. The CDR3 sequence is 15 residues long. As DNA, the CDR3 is TGTGCCAGCAGCCCCGCTAGCGGGAGAACCTACGAGCAGTACTTC. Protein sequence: CASSPASGRTYEQYF.

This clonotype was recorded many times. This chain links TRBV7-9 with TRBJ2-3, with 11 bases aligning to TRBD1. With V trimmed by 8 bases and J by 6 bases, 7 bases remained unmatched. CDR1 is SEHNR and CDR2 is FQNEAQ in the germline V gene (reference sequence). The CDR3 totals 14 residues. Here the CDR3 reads CASRLGQGVDTQYF. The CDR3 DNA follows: TGTGCCAGCCGCCTGGGACAGGGGGTGGATACGCAGTATTTT.

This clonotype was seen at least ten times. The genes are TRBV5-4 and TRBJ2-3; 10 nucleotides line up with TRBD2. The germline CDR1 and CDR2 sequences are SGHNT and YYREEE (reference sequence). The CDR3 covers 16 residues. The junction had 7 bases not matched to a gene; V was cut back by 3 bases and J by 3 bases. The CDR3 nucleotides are TGTGCCAGCAGCTCGATACTAGCGGGGATAACAGATACGCAGTATTTT. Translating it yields CASSSILAGITDTQYF. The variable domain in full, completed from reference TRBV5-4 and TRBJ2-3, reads ETGVTQSPTHLIKTRGQQVTLRCSSQSGHNTVSWYQQALGQGPQFIFQYYREEENGRGNFPPRFSGLQFPNYSSELNVNALELDDSALYLCASSSILAGITDTQYFGPGTRLTVL.

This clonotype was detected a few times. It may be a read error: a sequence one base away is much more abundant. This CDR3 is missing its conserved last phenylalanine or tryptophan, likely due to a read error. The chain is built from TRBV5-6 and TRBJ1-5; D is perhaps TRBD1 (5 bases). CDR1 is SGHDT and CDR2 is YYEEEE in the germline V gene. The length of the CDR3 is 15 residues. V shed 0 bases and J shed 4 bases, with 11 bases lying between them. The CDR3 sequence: CASSLGLGVNQPQHI. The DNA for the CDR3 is TGTGCCAGCAGCTTGGGGCTGGGGGTTAATCAGCCCCAGCATATT.

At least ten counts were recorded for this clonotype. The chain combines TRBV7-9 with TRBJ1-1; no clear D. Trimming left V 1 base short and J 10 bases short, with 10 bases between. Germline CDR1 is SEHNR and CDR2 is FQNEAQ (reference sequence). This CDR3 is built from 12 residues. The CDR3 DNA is TGTGCCAGCAGCTTAGGTTTCCCCATAGCTTTCTTT. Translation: CASSLGFPIAFF.

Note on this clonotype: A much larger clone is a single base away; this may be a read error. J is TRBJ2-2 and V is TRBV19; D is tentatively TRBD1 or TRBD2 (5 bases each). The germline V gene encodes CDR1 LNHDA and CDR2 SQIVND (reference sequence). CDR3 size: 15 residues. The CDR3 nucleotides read TGTGCCAGTAGTATAAATCCAGGGCGGACCGGGGAGATGTTTTTT. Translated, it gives CASSINPGRTGEMFF.

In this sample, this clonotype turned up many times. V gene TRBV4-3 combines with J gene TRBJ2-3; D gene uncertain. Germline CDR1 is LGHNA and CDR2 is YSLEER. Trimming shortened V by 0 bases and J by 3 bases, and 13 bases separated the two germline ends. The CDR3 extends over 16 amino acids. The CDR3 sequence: CASSQDLGRPTDTQYF. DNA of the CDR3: TGCGCCAGCAGCCAAGATCTGGGCAGGCCGACAGATACGCAGTATTTT.

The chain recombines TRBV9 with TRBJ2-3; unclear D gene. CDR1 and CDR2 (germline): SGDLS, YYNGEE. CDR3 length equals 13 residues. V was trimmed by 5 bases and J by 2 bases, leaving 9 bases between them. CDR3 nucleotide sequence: TGTGCCAGCAGGGATACTGACACAGATACGCAGTATTTT. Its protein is CASRDTDTDTQYF.

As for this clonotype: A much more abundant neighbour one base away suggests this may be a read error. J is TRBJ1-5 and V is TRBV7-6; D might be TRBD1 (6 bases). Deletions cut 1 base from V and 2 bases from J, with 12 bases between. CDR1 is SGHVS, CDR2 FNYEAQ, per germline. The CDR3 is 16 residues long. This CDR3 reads CASSLGTGLGNQPQHF. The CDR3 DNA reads TGTGCCAGCAGCTTAGGTACAGGGTTAGGCAATCAGCCCCAGCATTTT.

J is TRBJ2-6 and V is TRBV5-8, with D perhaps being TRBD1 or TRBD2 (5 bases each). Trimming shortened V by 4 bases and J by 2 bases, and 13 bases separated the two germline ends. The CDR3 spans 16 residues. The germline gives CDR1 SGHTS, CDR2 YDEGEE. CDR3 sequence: CASSRGRGPGANVLTF. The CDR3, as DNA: TGTGCCAGCAGCCGAGGACGGGGCCCTGGGGCCAACGTCCTGACTTTC.

CDR3 nucleotides: TGTGCCAGCAGTTACTCCGGACAGGATAAAAATCAGCCCCAGCATTTT. Its translation is CASSYSGQDKNQPQHF. The V gene is TRBV6-5, the J gene TRBJ1-5, with 7 bases identical to TRBD1. Germline values: CDR1 MNHEY, CDR2 SVGAGI. Germline trimming cut 0 bases from V and 4 bases from J; bases unmatched to any gene: 6. The CDR3 totals 16 residues.

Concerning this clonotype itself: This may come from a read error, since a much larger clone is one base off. The CDR3 nucleotides are TGTACCAGCAGCTTGGCACAAACGGGGAATGAGCAGTTCTTC. Translated, it gives CTSSLAQTGNEQFF. The chain employs TRBV6-2 or TRBV6-3 and TRBJ2-1; TRBD2 might be the D (5 bases). This CDR3 has 14 amino acids. Per germline, CDR1 MNHEY and CDR2 SVGEGT.

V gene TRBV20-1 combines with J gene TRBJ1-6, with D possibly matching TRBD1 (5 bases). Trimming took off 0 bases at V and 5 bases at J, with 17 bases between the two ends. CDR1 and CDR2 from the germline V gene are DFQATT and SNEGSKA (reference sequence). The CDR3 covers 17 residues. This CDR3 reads CSARDWLKEDNNSPLHF. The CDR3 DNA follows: TGCAGTGCTAGAGATTGGCTGAAAGAGGACAATAATTCACCCCTCCACTTT.

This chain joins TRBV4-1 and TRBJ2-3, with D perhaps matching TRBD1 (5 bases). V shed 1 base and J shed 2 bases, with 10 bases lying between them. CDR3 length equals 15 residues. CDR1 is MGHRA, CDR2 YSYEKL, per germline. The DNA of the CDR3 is TGCGCCAGCAGCCAAGGGGCAGGGTACACAGATACGCAGTATTTT. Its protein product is CASSQGAGYTDTQYF.

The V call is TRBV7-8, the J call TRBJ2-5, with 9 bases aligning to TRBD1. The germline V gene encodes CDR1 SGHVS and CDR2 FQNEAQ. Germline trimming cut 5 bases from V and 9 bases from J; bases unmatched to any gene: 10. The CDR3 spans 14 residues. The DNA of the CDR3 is TGTGCCAGCAGCCCCCGACAGGGGGAAGCGCCCCAGTACTTC. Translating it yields CASSPRQGEAPQYF. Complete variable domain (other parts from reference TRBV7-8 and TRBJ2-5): GAGVSQSPRYKVAKRGQDVALRCDPISGHVSLFWYQQALGQGPEFLTYFQNEAQLDKSGLPSDRFFAERPEGSVSTLKIQRTQQEDSAVYLCASSPRQGEAPQYFGPGTRLLVL.

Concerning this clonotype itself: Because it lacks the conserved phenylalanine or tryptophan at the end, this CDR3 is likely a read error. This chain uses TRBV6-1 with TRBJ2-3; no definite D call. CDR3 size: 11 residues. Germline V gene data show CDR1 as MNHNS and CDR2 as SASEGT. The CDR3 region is CASSEDDTQYL. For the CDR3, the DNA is TGCGCCAGCAGTGAGGATGATACGCAGTATCTT.

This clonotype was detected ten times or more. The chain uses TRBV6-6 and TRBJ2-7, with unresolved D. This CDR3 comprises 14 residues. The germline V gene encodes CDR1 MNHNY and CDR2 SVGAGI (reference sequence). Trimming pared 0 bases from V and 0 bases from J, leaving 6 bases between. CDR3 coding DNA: TGTGCCAGCAGTTACTCCTGGGGCTCCTACGAGCAGTACTTC. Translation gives CASSYSWGSYEQYF.

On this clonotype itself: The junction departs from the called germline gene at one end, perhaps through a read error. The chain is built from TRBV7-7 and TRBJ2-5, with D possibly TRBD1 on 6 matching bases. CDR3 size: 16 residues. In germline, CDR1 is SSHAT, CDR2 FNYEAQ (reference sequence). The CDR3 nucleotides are TGTGCTAGCAGTCCTAATCACAGGGTAGACCAAGAGACCCAGTACTTC. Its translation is CASSPNHRVDQETQYF.

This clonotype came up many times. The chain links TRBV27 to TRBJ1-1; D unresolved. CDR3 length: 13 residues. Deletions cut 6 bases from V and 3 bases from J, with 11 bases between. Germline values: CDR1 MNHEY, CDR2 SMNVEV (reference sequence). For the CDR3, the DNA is TGTGCCAGCAGCCTTTCTATCTACACTGAAGCTTTCTTT. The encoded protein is CASSLSIYTEAFF.

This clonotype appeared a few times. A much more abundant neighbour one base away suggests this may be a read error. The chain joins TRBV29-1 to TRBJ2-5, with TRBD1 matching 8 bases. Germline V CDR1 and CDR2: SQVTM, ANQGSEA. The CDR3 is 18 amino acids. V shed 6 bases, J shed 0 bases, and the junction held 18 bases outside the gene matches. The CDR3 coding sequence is TGCAGCGTAGCTGGACAGGGCGCCCTCGGAAACTACCAAGAGACCCAGTACTTC. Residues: CSVAGQGALGNYQETQYF.

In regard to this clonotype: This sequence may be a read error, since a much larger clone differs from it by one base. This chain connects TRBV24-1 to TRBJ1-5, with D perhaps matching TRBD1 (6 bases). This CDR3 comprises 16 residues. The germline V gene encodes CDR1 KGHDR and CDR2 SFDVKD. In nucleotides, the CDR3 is TGTGCCGCCAGTGACCCGTCGACAGGCGGCAATCAGCCCCAGCATTTT. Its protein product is CAASDPSTGGNQPQHF.

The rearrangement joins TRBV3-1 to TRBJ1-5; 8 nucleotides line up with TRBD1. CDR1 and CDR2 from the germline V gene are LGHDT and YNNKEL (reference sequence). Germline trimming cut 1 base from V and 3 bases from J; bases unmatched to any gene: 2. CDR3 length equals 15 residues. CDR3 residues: CASSQGQGNNQPQHF. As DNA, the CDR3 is TGTGCCAGCAGCCAAGGACAGGGGAACAATCAGCCCCAGCATTTT.

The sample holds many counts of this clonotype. The CDR3 DNA reads as TGTGCCACCTCGGACAACCCTAGGGTTAATCAGCCCCAGCATTTT. Protein sequence: CATSDNPRVNQPQHF. The chain carries TRBV28 and TRBJ1-5, with D maybe TRBD1 (5 bases). Germline CDR1 MDHEN, CDR2 SYDVKM. V dropped 10 bases and J dropped 4 bases, with 20 bases sitting between them. The CDR3 runs 15 residues.

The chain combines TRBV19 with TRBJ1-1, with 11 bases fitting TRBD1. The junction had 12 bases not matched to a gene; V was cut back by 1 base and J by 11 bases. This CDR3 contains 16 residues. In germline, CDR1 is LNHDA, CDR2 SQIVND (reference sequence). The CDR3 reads CASSIGDRGRGPGAFF. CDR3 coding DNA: TGTGCCAGTAGTATAGGGGACAGGGGGAGAGGCCCGGGGGCTTTCTTT.

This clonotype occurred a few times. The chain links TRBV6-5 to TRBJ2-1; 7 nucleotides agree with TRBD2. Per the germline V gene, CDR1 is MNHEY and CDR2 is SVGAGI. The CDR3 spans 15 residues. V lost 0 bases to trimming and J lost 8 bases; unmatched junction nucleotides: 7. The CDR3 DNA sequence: TGTGCCAGCAGTTACTCGAAGGCACTAGCGTATGAGCAGTTCTTC. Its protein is CASSYSKALAYEQFF.